This section outlines one T cell receptor (beta chain) sequence together with its context. Its antigen is still unknown. Per-base qualities were not stored, and no clone one base away is much larger. The data stem from a study of resident and recirculating memory T cells in vitiligo (dated by TCRdb to 2016 to 2019). Looking at the study overall: For TCR beta sequencing, epidermis was obtained by shave biopsy from two lesional and two nonlesional sites, and PBMCs were also collected, from each of 3 stable vitiligo patients. Samples were homogenized without cell sorting just before genomic DNA extraction with the Qiagen DNeasy Blood & Tissue Kit. The human TCR beta sequencing tested whether specific clones in lesional vitiligo skin differed from clones in nonlesional skin and blood. The paper's findings and limits, for the study overall: No unique dominant TCR clone was detected, and variation in clonality was observed among vitiligo lesions. TCR sequences were not shared across biopsy sites or across patients, which suggests that different T cell clones infiltrate different lesions, a pattern described as private specificity. Mechanistic studies in the future are needed to assess how much the detected T cell clones and the human Trm pools versus Tcm pools each contribute. Even within a single patient, overlap and correlation analysis found no significant repertoire overlap between any biopsies apart from each lesion compared with itself.

The immunoSEQ hsTCRB kit was used to amplify TCR beta chains from genomic DNA. Sequencing of TCR beta libraries was performed on an Illumina MiSeq instrument by the immunoSEQ service. On the study's bioinformatics: Repertoire data were analyzed with the immunoSEQ Analyzer. This immuneACCESS table, as held by TCRdb, lists in-frame sequences with V and J called but not all clones. Of the missing ones, under half trace to an unresolved V gene in checked studies; the others have no known cause. That table is the source of V, J and clone size, and D and trimming were worked out from the DNA. Across this sample there are more than 70,000 clones, with 92% seen only once. The ten largest clones capture more than 4.5% of the sample. A patient's vitiligo counted as stable when the lesions had not changed at all during the previous 6 months. To count as stable, patients also needed to show no confetti depigmentation, which is a clinical sign of active vitiligo. Patients who had been treated within the previous three months were excluded. Ficoll density gradient centrifugation was used to isolate PBMCs from heparinized blood, after which the PBMCs were flash-frozen.

According to the germline V gene, CDR1 reads LGHNA and CDR2 reads YSLEER. For this chain, trimming is 1 base at the V end and 8 bases at the J end, and the number of junction bases without a gene match is 8. Counted from cysteine to phenylalanine, this CDR3 has 16 amino acids. Only the CDR3 DNA stays, 48 bases, in frame from base 1. This TCR came from a male donor with vitiligo. The sample comprised blood. The chain links TRBV4-3 with TRBJ2-1, with 10 middle bases fitting TRBD2. CDR3 loop: CASSQVFTSGIHEQFF. The nucleotide sequence is given as TGCGCCAGCAGCCAAGTTTTCACTAGCGGGATCCATGAGCAGTTCTTC.